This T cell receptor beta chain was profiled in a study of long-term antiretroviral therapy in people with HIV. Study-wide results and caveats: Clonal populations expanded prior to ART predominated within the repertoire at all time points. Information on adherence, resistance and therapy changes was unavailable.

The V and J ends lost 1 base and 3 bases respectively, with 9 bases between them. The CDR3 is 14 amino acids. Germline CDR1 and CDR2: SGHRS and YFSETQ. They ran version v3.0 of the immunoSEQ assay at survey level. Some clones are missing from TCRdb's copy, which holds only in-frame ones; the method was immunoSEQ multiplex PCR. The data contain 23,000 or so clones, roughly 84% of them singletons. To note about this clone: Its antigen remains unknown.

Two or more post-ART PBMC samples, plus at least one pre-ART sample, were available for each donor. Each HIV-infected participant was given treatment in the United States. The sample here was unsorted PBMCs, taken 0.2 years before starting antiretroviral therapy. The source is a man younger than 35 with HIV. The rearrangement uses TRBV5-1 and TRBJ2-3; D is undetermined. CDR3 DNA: TGCGCCAGCAGCTTGCGGATTGGTACAGATACGCAGTATTTT. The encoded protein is CASSLRIGTDTQYF.